This TCR beta chain was documented in a study of cytotoxic CD8 clonotypes in ibrutinib-treated CLL. Study at large: The study recorded mean values of around 250,000 productive templates and 94,082 productive rearrangements per sample.

Produced via immunoSEQ multiplex PCR; TCRdb's table is partial and in-frame only. This table has some 50,000 clones, less than 70% appearing once. This clone was seen a few times. What it recognizes is unknown. Study-level points and caveats: Clonality increased with ibrutinib response but returned toward baseline at progression.

The sample in question was PBMCs, obtained after 12 months of ibrutinib treatment. The clonotype comes from a human donor with chronic lymphocytic leukemia.

This CDR3 is CASSFMGTEAFF. CDR3 DNA: TGTGCCAGCAGCTTCATGGGCACTGAAGCTTTCTTT. The V gene is TRBV7-9, the J gene TRBJ1-1, with no clear D. Germline lookup yields CDR1 SEHNR and CDR2 FQNEAQ (reference sequence). The CDR3 contains 12 residues. V was shortened by 3 bases and J by 4 bases, with 6 bases between the two germline ends.